The 25 T cell receptor beta chains reported below all come from one sample, sequenced in a study of blood T cell repertoires in COVID-19. TCRdb's copy holds only in-frame clones and misses some; the assay was immunoSEQ multiplex PCR. The table lists about 120,000 clones, roughly 85% of them singletons. Sequences were obtained from peripheral blood. The origin of the receptors is a human donor in a cohort sampled during active COVID-19.

The V and J genes are TRBV28 and TRBJ1-1, with D possibly matching TRBD1 (5 bases). Trimming cost V 6 bases and J 5 bases, with 19 bases left between them. The CDR3 loop spans 15 amino acids. Looked up from germline, CDR1 is MDHEN and CDR2 is SYDVKM. The CDR3 here is CASSRGDGGWTEAFF. The CDR3 nucleotides read TGTGCCAGCAGCCGGGGGGACGGAGGATGGACTGAAGCTTTCTTT.

This clone was seen a single time. The J gene is TRBJ2-3, the V gene TRBV7-2, with 9 positions matching TRBD2. With V trimmed by 3 bases and J by 1 base, 2 bases remained unmatched. The CDR3 extends over 15 amino acids. Germline CDR1 reads SGHTA; CDR2 reads FQGNSA. The CDR3: CASSFRLAGTDTQYF. In DNA, the CDR3 is TGTGCCAGCAGCTTTAGACTAGCGGGCACAGATACGCAGTATTTT.

The chain's CDR3 is CSASLPRTSEKETQYF. CDR3 in DNA: TGCAGTGCTAGTCTTCCCCGCACTAGCGAAAAAGAGACCCAGTACTTC. The gene calls are TRBV20-1 and TRBJ2-5; 7 bases are a match to TRBD2. This CDR3 is built from 16 residues. With 3 bases clipped from V and 3 bases from J, the junction kept 13 bases outside the gene matches. Germline loops: CDR1 DFQATT, CDR2 SNEGSKA (reference sequence).

The V and J genes are TRBV6-1 and TRBJ1-5, with a tentative D call TRBD1 (6 bases). Germline V gene data show CDR1 as MNHNS and CDR2 as SASEGT. The germline V and J ends were trimmed by 3 bases and 9 bases, with 15 bases remaining between them. This CDR3 is 14 amino acids long. The CDR3 is CASSDRGPRGPQHF. In nucleotides, the CDR3 is TGTGCCAGCAGTGACAGGGGTCCTCGAGGGCCCCAGCATTTT.

The rearrangement uses TRBV7-2 and TRBJ2-1; 13 positions match TRBD2. Germline V lookup: CDR1 SGHTA, CDR2 FQGNSA. The CDR3 is 15 residues long. With V trimmed by 7 bases and J by 8 bases, 8 bases remained unmatched. The DNA for the CDR3 is TGTGCCAGCACCCTACTAGCGGGGGGGAGGGATGAGCAGTTCTTC. The encoded protein is CASTLLAGGRDEQFF.

J is TRBJ1-6 and V is TRBV7-2; D gene unclear. CDR3 length: 17 residues. Germline loops: CDR1 SGHTA, CDR2 FQGNSA. The V gene lost 5 bases and the J gene lost 0 bases, with 14 bases spanning the gap. CDR3 nucleotide sequence: TGTGCCAGCAGCAATCAACAACGGAGCTCCTATAATTCACCCCTCCACTTT. Residues: CASSNQQRSSYNSPLHF.

As to this clone: An end of the junction does not agree with germline; a read error may underlie this. CDR3 residues: CAWGGQKTQYF. DNA for the CDR3: TGTGCCTGGGGGGGCCAAAAGACCCAGTACTTC. This chain joins TRBV30 and TRBJ2-5; TRBD1 is a possible D gene (6 bases). Germline V gene sequence: CDR1 GTSNPN, CDR2 SVGIG (reference sequence). There are 11 residues in the CDR3.

The DNA of the CDR3 is TGTGCCGTACCCAGGGGGAACACTGAAGCTTTCTTT. It encodes CAVPRGNTEAFF. The chain employs TRBV30 and TRBJ1-1; tentative D call: TRBD1 (6 bases). Trimming shortened V by 8 bases and J by 1 base, and 11 bases separated the two germline ends. CDR3 length: 12 residues. CDR1 and CDR2 from the germline V gene are GTSNPN and SVGIG (reference sequence). Full variable domain (missing parts from reference TRBV30 and TRBJ1-1): SQTIHQWPATLVQPVGSPLSLECTVEGTSNPNLYWYRQAAGRGLQLLFYSVGIGQISSEVPQNLSASRPQDRQFILSSKKLLLSDSGFYLCAVPRGNTEAFFGQGTRLTVV.

The genes are TRBV6-5 and TRBJ1-1; 9 bases fit TRBD1. The CDR3 consists of 16 residues. CDR1 and CDR2 (germline): MNHEY, SVGAGI. V shed 0 bases and J 5 bases; nucleotides not matched to a gene: 7. In DNA form, the CDR3 reads TGTGCCAGCAGTTACTCATCCGGGACAGGGCGGACTGAAGCTTTCTTT. Amino acids: CASSYSSGTGRTEAFF.

This clone has more than one count but fewer than ten. The rearrangement joins TRBV7-9 to TRBJ1-1; 7 bases line up with TRBD1. The germline V gene has CDR1 SEHNR and CDR2 FQNEAQ (reference sequence). With V trimmed by 5 bases and J by 8 bases, 14 bases remained unmatched. CDR3 length equals 15 residues. The CDR3 DNA sequence: TGTGCCAGCAGCGACAACAGGGGTTTGAACAGGGAAGCTTTCTTT. Protein sequence: CASSDNRGLNREAFF.

This chain uses TRBV6-4 with TRBJ2-1, with D maybe TRBD1 (6 bases). With 3 bases removed from V and 2 bases from J, the gap between germline ends came to 11 bases. CDR1 and CDR2 (germline): MRHNA, SNTAGT. CDR3 size: 15 residues. The CDR3 region has the DNA TGTGCCAGCAGTGATGAGGGGGACCCCTACAATGAGCAGTTCTTC. Protein product: CASSDEGDPYNEQFF.

The gene calls are TRBV7-8 and TRBJ1-1; D unclear. From germline, CDR1 is SGHVS and CDR2 FQNEAQ. V lost 0 bases and J 10 bases, leaving 9 bases between the germline ends. The CDR3 length is 12 residues. This CDR3 reads CASSLAGGIAFF. As DNA, the CDR3 is TGTGCCAGCAGCTTAGCTGGCGGGATAGCTTTCTTT.

The table lists this clone with many counts. The gene calls are TRBV5-1 and TRBJ1-1; a weak D match, TRBD1 (5 bases). CDR3 length equals 15 residues. Germline CDR1 and CDR2: SGHRS and YFSETQ. V was trimmed by 0 bases and J by 4 bases, leaving 13 bases between them. CDR3 nucleotide sequence: TGCGCCAGCAGCTTGGAGCCCCGCGGGGGCACTGAAGCTTTCTTT. Translation: CASSLEPRGGTEAFF.

This sequence joins TRBV4-3 and TRBJ1-3; TRBD1 is a possible D gene (6 bases). CDR3 length equals 13 residues. The germline V gene has CDR1 LGHNA and CDR2 YSLEER. This CDR3 is CASGDRPGNTIYF. The CDR3 DNA is TGCGCGAGTGGAGACAGGCCTGGAAACACCATATATTTT.

This rearrangement joins TRBV20-1 to TRBJ2-7, with 10 bases fitting TRBD2. CDR3 size: 13 residues. Germline CDR1 is DFQATT and CDR2 is SNEGSKA (reference sequence). J was trimmed by 3 bases and V by 3 bases; bases with no gene match: 2. The CDR3 bases are TGCAGTGCTAGTGGACTAGCGGTCTACGAGCAGTACTTC. Translated: CSASGLAVYEQYF.

This chain uses TRBV3-1 (or the pseudogene TRBV3-2) with TRBJ2-1; the D gene is possibly TRBD2 (6 bases). Looked up from germline, CDR1 is LGHDT and CDR2 is YNNKEL (reference sequence). Trimming shortened V by 1 base and J by 3 bases, and 10 bases separated the two germline ends. The CDR3 sequence is 15 residues long. The CDR3 loop reads CASSQASGSYNEQFF. The CDR3 bases are TGTGCCAGCAGCCAAGCCTCCGGGAGCTACAATGAGCAGTTCTTC.

This chain joins TRBV6-5 and TRBJ1-2, with 7 bases identical to TRBD1. Germline V gives CDR1 MNHEY, CDR2 SVGAGI. The CDR3 is 15 amino acids. V dropped 0 bases and J dropped 2; count of bases not matched to a gene: 3. The CDR3 here is CASSYSRGLNYGYTF. The CDR3 DNA is TGTGCCAGCAGTTACTCGAGGGGGCTAAACTATGGCTACACCTTC.

This rearrangement joins TRBV15 to TRBJ2-7; TRBD1 might be the D (5 bases). The germline V and J ends were trimmed by 1 base and 4 bases, with 11 bases remaining between them. The CDR3 is 14 residues long. Germline CDR1 and CDR2: LNHNV and YYDKDF (reference sequence). The CDR3 DNA follows: TGTGCCACCAGCAGAGCCCAGGGAATTTACGAGCAGTACTTC. This sequence encodes CATSRAQGIYEQYF.

This chain connects TRBV5-8 to TRBJ2-1; 10 bases align to TRBD1. Germline CDR1 is SGHTS and CDR2 is YDEGEE. This CDR3 has 15 amino acids. Trimming at V came to 4 bases and at J to 3 bases, leaving 4 bases not matched to a gene. CDR3 amino acids: CASSPGQGHYNEQFF. The CDR3 DNA reads TGTGCCAGCAGCCCGGGACAGGGGCACTACAATGAGCAGTTCTTC.

The chain carries TRBV5-5 and TRBJ2-5, with 10 bases identical to TRBD2. The CDR3 runs to 16 residues. Germline V lookup: CDR1 SGHKS, CDR2 YYEKEE (reference sequence). The V and J ends lost 1 base and 3 bases, in that order; junction bases with no gene match: 6. In nucleotides, the CDR3 is TGTGCCAGCAGCTTGCCTCGGACTAGCGGCAAAGAGACCCAGTACTTC. Its translation is CASSLPRTSGKETQYF.

This clone was found once. The gene calls are TRBV20-1 and TRBJ1-2; D ambiguous. V was pared by 7 bases and J by 6 bases, with 12 bases between. Germline-derived CDR1 and CDR2 are DFQATT and SNEGSKA (reference sequence). CDR3 length: 11 amino acids. As DNA, the CDR3 is TGCAGTGTCTCAAAGAGAGATGGCTACACCTTC. Protein: CSVSKRDGYTF.

V and J are TRBV10-3 and TRBJ1-1; no clear D gene. The germline gives CDR1 ENHRY, CDR2 SYGVKD. Trimming took off 0 bases at V and 10 bases at J, with 21 bases between the two ends. The CDR3 has 16 amino acids. CDR3 sequence (DNA): TGTGCCATCAGTGAGTCGATAGGCGGGCGAACCGGGGTAGCTTTCTTT. Its translation: CAISESIGGRTGVAFF.

This chain uses TRBV5-1 with TRBJ2-5; D uncertain. Trimming took off 3 bases at V and 1 base at J, with 4 bases between the two ends. Germline V CDR1 and CDR2: SGHRS, YFSETQ. There are 12 residues in the CDR3. CDR3 sequence: CASSWAQETQYF. CDR3 nucleotides: TGCGCCAGCAGCTGGGCCCAAGAGACCCAGTACTTC.

This clone occurred once. This chain uses TRBV27 with TRBJ1-1; 8 bases align to TRBD1. The CDR3 runs to 15 residues. The germline gives CDR1 MNHEY, CDR2 SMNVEV (reference sequence). With 6 bases clipped from V and 2 bases from J, the junction kept 8 bases outside the gene matches. CDR3 nucleotide sequence: TGTGCCAGCAGCCTCGGACAGGGATTAAACACTGAAGCTTTCTTT. Protein: CASSLGQGLNTEAFF.

This chain links TRBV6-6 with TRBJ2-1; D might be TRBD2 (6 bases). This CDR3 is 15 amino acids long. V shed 2 bases and J shed 0 bases, with 8 bases lying between them. CDR1 and CDR2 (germline): MNHNY, SVGAGI (reference sequence). CDR3 DNA: TGTGCCAGCAGTTACGGGGGGTTCTCCTACAATGAGCAGTTCTTC. This translates into CASSYGGFSYNEQFF.